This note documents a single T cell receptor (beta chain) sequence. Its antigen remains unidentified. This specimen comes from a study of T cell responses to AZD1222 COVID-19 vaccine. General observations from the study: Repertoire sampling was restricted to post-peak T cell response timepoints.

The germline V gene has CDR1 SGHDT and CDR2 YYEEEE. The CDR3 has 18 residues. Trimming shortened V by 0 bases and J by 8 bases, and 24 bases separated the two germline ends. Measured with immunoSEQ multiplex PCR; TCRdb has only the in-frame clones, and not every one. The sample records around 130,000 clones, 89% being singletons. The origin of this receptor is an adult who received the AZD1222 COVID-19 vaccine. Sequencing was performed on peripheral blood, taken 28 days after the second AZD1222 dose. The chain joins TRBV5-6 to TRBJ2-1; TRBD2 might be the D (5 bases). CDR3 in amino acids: CASSLVSRLNSNGDEQFF. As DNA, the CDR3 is TGTGCCAGCAGCTTGGTTTCGAGACTCAACTCTAACGGGGATGAGCAGTTCTTC.